This T cell receptor beta chain was retrieved from a study of T-cell memory formation after mild COVID-19. General study points: The main location of contracting CD4+ clones was CM and EM, and that of contracting CD8+ clones was EMRA.

Each CDR3 protein gets one entry after TCRdb re-called the 5' RACE reads with MiXCR. Of under 300,000 distinct CDR3 sequences in the sample, roughly 8.2% were seen once. The table lists this clonotype with a few counts. Its antigen remains unknown. The CDR3 contains 15 residues. Deletions cut 4 bases from V and 7 bases from J, with 18 bases between. CDR1 SGHRS and CDR2 YFSETQ come from the germline V gene. The specimen was PBMCs or a T cell subset sorted from them (not recorded which). The receptor was derived from a man between 18 and 29 years old who had mild COVID-19 (a few samples of this study predate the infection). Cell type and time point are not known. The V call is TRBV5-1, the J call TRBJ2-4; D possibly corresponds to TRBD2 (6 bases). CDR3 loop: CASSAGRDFGNIQYF. In DNA, the CDR3 is TGCGCCAGCAGCGCGGGACGTGACTTTGGGAACATTCAGTACTTC.